There are many counts of the clone carrying this T cell receptor beta chain. Its antigen remains unidentified. Donor samples were obtained from healthy Caucasian individuals from Russia, aged about 6 to 95. Per-sample PBMC isolation yielded at least 6.5 million cells. PCR was performed a second time for 7 to 11 cycles using a sample-barcoded 5' primer and a J-beta primer mix. TCRdb reprocessed the 5' RACE reads with MiXCR, giving one entry per CDR3 protein. This table has roughly 1,700,000 distinct CDR3 sequences, 28% appearing once. This specimen belongs to a study of blood T cells in healthy people across ages. Study observations and caveats: Getting older went along with TCR beta diversity per million T cells dropping roughly linearly.

Sequencing used blood. This receptor was identified in a young woman in good health.

CDR3 nucleotides: TGTGCCAGCAGTGAACCGGGACGGGTCGCCATCTATGGCTACACCTTC. It codes for CASSEPGRVAIYGYTF. The chain couples TRBV2 to TRBJ1-2; perhaps TRBD1 as D (5 bases). Germline CDR1 and CDR2: SNHLY and FYNNEI. Trimming shortened V by 2 bases and J by 4 bases, and 17 bases separated the two germline ends. The CDR3 covers 16 residues. The whole variable domain, filled in from reference TRBV2 and TRBJ1-2, reads EPEVTQTPSHQVTQMGQEVILRCVPISNHLYFYWYRQILGQKVEFLVSFYNNEISEKSEIFDDQFSVERPDGSNFTLKIRSTKLEDSAMYFCASSEPGRVAIYGYTFGSGTRLTVV.